A selection of T cell receptor beta chains follows, all from one sample in a study of metastatic and nonmetastatic thyroid tumors. TCRdb reprocessed the PCR reads via MiXCR. The sample lists about 13,000 clones; 20% to 25% were seen once. The sequenced sample consisted of blood. The source is a female donor with papillary thyroid cancer or a benign thyroid nodule (not recorded which). Some clones in this sample may be carry-over from other donors' samples. The CDR3 runs from the conserved cysteine through the conserved F or W. Fields, in order: J gene, clone size, D gene, V gene, CDR3 DNA, CDR3 protein. D genes are given only for firm matches. A row's size may be missing; if present it is once, few, many or a size class.

J gene: TRBJ1-2; clone size: NA; D gene: NA; V gene: TRBV5-5; CDR3 DNA: TGTGCCAGCAGCTTAGCCAGGGACCCTAGTGGCTACACCTTC; CDR3 protein: CASSLARDPSGYTF
J gene: TRBJ2-5; clone size: medium-sized; D gene: TRBD2; V gene: TRBV6-1; CDR3 DNA: TGTGCCAGCAGTCGACTAGCGCAAGAGACCCAGTACTTC; CDR3 protein: CASSRLAQETQYF
J gene: TRBJ2-1; clone size: NA; D gene: TRBD2; V gene: TRBV28; CDR3 DNA: TGTGCCAGCAGTTTCCCCGGGACTAGCGGGAGTCGTCATGTCGATGAGCAGTTCTTC; CDR3 protein: CASSFPGTSGSRHVDEQFF
J gene: TRBJ2-2; clone size: NA; D gene: NA; V gene: TRBV4-2; CDR3 DNA: TGTGCCAGCAGCCAAGATCGGGACGGGATGAACACCGGGGAGCTGTTTTTT; CDR3 protein: CASSQDRDGMNTGELFF
J gene: TRBJ2-7; clone size: many; D gene: TRBD2; V gene: TRBV5-6; CDR3 DNA: TGTGCCAGCAGCTTGGCGGGGGGTCCCGAGCAGTACTTC; CDR3 protein: CASSLAGGPEQYF
J gene: TRBJ1-4; clone size: NA; D gene: NA; V gene: TRBV5-1; CDR3 DNA: TGCGCCAGCAGCTATAAAGAAACTAATGAAAAACTGTTTTTT; CDR3 protein: CASSYKETNEKLFF
J gene: TRBJ2-1; clone size: NA; D gene: TRBD1; V gene: TRBV7-6; CDR3 DNA: TGTGCCAGCAGCACCTTCAAAACAGGGGGCTGGGGGAATGAGCAGTTCTTC; CDR3 protein: CASSTFKTGGWGNEQFF
J gene: TRBJ1-6; clone size: NA; D gene: TRBD1; V gene: TRBV19; CDR3 DNA: TGTGCCAGTAGTGCGGGACAGGGGGTTTATAATTCACCCCTCCACTTT; CDR3 protein: CASSAGQGVYNSPLHF
J gene: TRBJ2-5; clone size: few; D gene: NA; V gene: TRBV27; CDR3 DNA: TGTGCCAGCAGTTTTTCCCCCAGGGAGACCCAGTACTTC; CDR3 protein: CASSFSPRETQYF
J gene: TRBJ2-1; clone size: many; D gene: TRBD2; V gene: TRBV5-1; CDR3 DNA: TGCGCCAGCAGCCCGGGGACTAGCGGGGGGCAGAATGAGCAGTTCTTC; CDR3 protein: CASSPGTSGGQNEQFF
J gene: TRBJ2-3; clone size: many; D gene: NA; V gene: TRBV7-6; CDR3 DNA: TGTGCCAGCAGCTTAAGTCCCAGTCCAGATACGCAGTATTTT; CDR3 protein: CASSLSPSPDTQYF
J gene: TRBJ2-7; clone size: NA; D gene: NA; V gene: TRBV7-2; CDR3 DNA: TGTGCCAGCAGCTTAGTGTACGAGCAGTACTTC; CDR3 protein: CASSLVYEQYF
J gene: TRBJ1-1; clone size: many; D gene: NA; V gene: TRBV4-1; CDR3 DNA: TGCGCCAGCAGCCAAGAGGGTGGCAGCGAAGCTTTCTTT; CDR3 protein: CASSQEGGSEAFF
J gene: TRBJ2-2; clone size: many; D gene: NA; V gene: TRBV9; CDR3 DNA: TGTGCCAGCAGCGGTAGGGGGGGCTCGAACACCGGGGAGCTGTTTTTT; CDR3 protein: CASSGRGGSNTGELFF
J gene: TRBJ2-5; clone size: few; D gene: TRBD2; V gene: TRBV4-1; CDR3 DNA: TGCGCCAGCAGCCCGCTTTGGGGCGGGAGGGCCCAGGTTCAGGAGACACAGTACTTC; CDR3 protein: CASSPLWGGRAQVQETQYF
J gene: TRBJ2-7; clone size: NA; D gene: NA; V gene: TRBV7-9; CDR3 DNA: TGTGCCAGCAGCCAACCCGGACTCCTGTCCTACGAGCAGTACTTC; CDR3 protein: CASSQPGLLSYEQYF
J gene: TRBJ2-3; clone size: many; D gene: NA; V gene: TRBV30; CDR3 DNA: TGTGCCTGGAGGGCGTTCGGGGGGCAGTATTTT; CDR3 protein: CAWRAFGGQYF
J gene: TRBJ2-1; clone size: many; D gene: TRBD2; V gene: TRBV20-1; CDR3 DNA: TGCAGTGCCGCTCCTCCCGGGACTAGCGGGAATAGTGAGCAGTTCTTC; CDR3 protein: CSAAPPGTSGNSEQFF
J gene: TRBJ2-1; clone size: NA; D gene: TRBD1; V gene: TRBV11-2; CDR3 DNA: TGTGCCAGCAGCCGAGACAGGGCCTCCTACAATGAGCAGTTCTTC; CDR3 protein: CASSRDRASYNEQFF
J gene: TRBJ2-5; clone size: medium-sized; D gene: TRBD2; V gene: TRBV6-1; CDR3 DNA: TGTGCCAGCAGCATGGGACTACCCGGATCCGAGACCCAGTACTTC; CDR3 protein: CASSMGLPGSETQYF
J gene: TRBJ1-1; clone size: many; D gene: NA; V gene: TRBV15; CDR3 DNA: TGTGCCACCAGCAGAGACGGGGGGGATGGTCGGGGTGGAGCTTTCTTT; CDR3 protein: CATSRDGGDGRGGAFF
J gene: TRBJ2-2; clone size: many; D gene: TRBD2; V gene: TRBV11-1; CDR3 DNA: TGTGCCAGCAGCTATGGACTAGCGGGGGGCTCGGGGGAGCTGTTTTTT; CDR3 protein: CASSYGLAGGSGELFF
J gene: TRBJ1-1; clone size: medium-sized; D gene: NA; V gene: TRBV6-4; CDR3 DNA: TGTGCCAGCAAGATCGAGGAGAGCATGAACACTGAAGCTTTCTTT; CDR3 protein: CASKIEESMNTEAFF
J gene: TRBJ1-1; clone size: many; D gene: TRBD1; V gene: TRBV5-8; CDR3 DNA: TGTGCCAGCAGCTGGACAGGGTGGGGTCGAGTGAACACTGAAGCTTTCTTT; CDR3 protein: CASSWTGWGRVNTEAFF
J gene: TRBJ2-2; clone size: medium-sized; D gene: TRBD2; V gene: TRBV12-3/TRBV12-4; CDR3 DNA: TGTGCCAGCAGTTTAGCCCTAGCGGAGATGAACACCGGGGAGCTGTTTTTT; CDR3 protein: CASSLALAEMNTGELFF
J gene: TRBJ2-3; clone size: medium-sized; D gene: TRBD1; V gene: TRBV12-3/TRBV12-4; CDR3 DNA: TGTGCCAGCAGCCGCGGACAGGGGCCCGGAGATACGCAGTATTTT; CDR3 protein: CASSRGQGPGDTQYF
J gene: TRBJ2-4; clone size: many; D gene: TRBD1; V gene: TRBV3-1; CDR3 DNA: TGTGCCAGCAGCCACAGGGGGGCCAAAAACATTCAGTACTTC; CDR3 protein: CASSHRGAKNIQYF
J gene: TRBJ2-1; clone size: NA; D gene: NA; V gene: TRBV11-2; CDR3 DNA: TGTGCCAGCAGCCGTACTACTACAGGGAATGAGCAGTTCTTC; CDR3 protein: CASSRTTTGNEQFF
J gene: TRBJ2-2; clone size: medium-sized; D gene: TRBD1; V gene: TRBV12-3/TRBV12-4; CDR3 DNA: TGTGCCAGCAGTTTGGGACAGACAACCGGGGAGCTGTTTTTT; CDR3 protein: CASSLGQTTGELFF
J gene: TRBJ2-7; clone size: large; D gene: NA; V gene: TRBV27; CDR3 DNA: TGTGCCAGCAGTTCCTTCTACGAGCAGTACTTC; CDR3 protein: CASSSFYEQYF
J gene: TRBJ2-7; clone size: NA; D gene: NA; V gene: TRBV20-1; CDR3 DNA: TGCAGTGCTGATTCCGGGACGGGTTCCTACGAGCAGTACTTC; CDR3 protein: CSADSGTGSYEQYF
J gene: TRBJ2-5; clone size: many; D gene: NA; V gene: TRBV7-7; CDR3 DNA: TGTGCTAGCAGTCGGGCGGGGCAAGAGACCCAGTACTTC; CDR3 protein: CASSRAGQETQYF
J gene: TRBJ1-1; clone size: few; D gene: NA; V gene: TRBV6-1; CDR3 DNA: TGTGCCAGCACCCTCCAATTCAGTGGGGGAGGGCGCGGTGCTTTCTTT; CDR3 protein: CASTLQFSGGGRGAFF
J gene: TRBJ1-2; clone size: NA; D gene: NA; V gene: TRBV7-3; CDR3 DNA: TGTGCCAGCAGCTTATACGGGGGTGAGAACTATGGCTACACCTTC; CDR3 protein: CASSLYGGENYGYTF
J gene: TRBJ2-1; clone size: many; D gene: TRBD2; V gene: TRBV7-9; CDR3 DNA: TGTGCCAGCAGCTTAAGGCCCTTAGCGGGCCGGAACAATGAGCAGTTCTTC; CDR3 protein: CASSLRPLAGRNNEQFF
J gene: TRBJ1-2; clone size: many; D gene: NA; V gene: TRBV13; CDR3 DNA: TGTGCCAGCAGCATGAACCAGGGTGTCTATGGCTACACCTTC; CDR3 protein: CASSMNQGVYGYTF
J gene: TRBJ2-2; clone size: many; D gene: NA; V gene: TRBV11-2; CDR3 DNA: TGTGCCAGCAGCCACCCTCGTGGGGGGCCACCAGCCGGGGAGCTGTTTTTT; CDR3 protein: CASSHPRGGPPAGELFF
J gene: TRBJ2-2; clone size: few; D gene: TRBD2; V gene: TRBV19; CDR3 DNA: TGTGCCAGTGAACTAGCGGTGGGTTCATCCGGGGAGCTGTTTTTT; CDR3 protein: CASELAVGSSGELFF
J gene: TRBJ2-7; clone size: NA; D gene: NA; V gene: TRBV7-2; CDR3 DNA: TGTGCCAGCAGCTCCCCCTCTAGACCCTACGAGCAGTACTTC; CDR3 protein: CASSSPSRPYEQYF
J gene: TRBJ1-5; clone size: medium-sized; D gene: TRBD1; V gene: TRBV12-3/TRBV12-4; CDR3 DNA: TGTGCCAGCAGACGGACAGGGGGGGGCAATCAGCCCCAGCATTTT; CDR3 protein: CASRRTGGGNQPQHF
J gene: TRBJ2-1; clone size: many; D gene: TRBD2; V gene: TRBV11-2; CDR3 DNA: TGTGCCAGCAGCTCCCGGACTAGCGGGAGATACAATGAGCAGTTCTTC; CDR3 protein: CASSSRTSGRYNEQFF
J gene: TRBJ2-5; clone size: many; D gene: NA; V gene: TRBV24-1; CDR3 DNA: TGTGCCACCAGCGACGAAGCACGGGGGCAGGGTCAGGAGACCCAGTACTTC; CDR3 protein: CATSDEARGQGQETQYF
J gene: TRBJ2-1; clone size: many; D gene: TRBD2; V gene: TRBV29-1; CDR3 DNA: TGCAGCGCCTATACGGGACTAGCGAACAATGAGCAGTTCTTC; CDR3 protein: CSAYTGLANNEQFF
J gene: TRBJ1-4; clone size: many; D gene: TRBD1; V gene: TRBV2; CDR3 DNA: TGTGCCAGCAGTGATTCCCAACAGGGGAGAGAAAAACTGTTTTTT; CDR3 protein: CASSDSQQGREKLFF
J gene: TRBJ1-3; clone size: many; D gene: NA; V gene: TRBV7-9; CDR3 DNA: TGTGCCAGCAGCCCCCCCTTCCGGGTCGGAAACACCATATATTTT; CDR3 protein: CASSPPFRVGNTIYF
J gene: TRBJ1-6; clone size: medium-sized; D gene: NA; V gene: TRBV28; CDR3 DNA: TGTGCCAGCAGTTCTTACCTCGGGTATAATTCACCCCTCCACTTT; CDR3 protein: CASSSYLGYNSPLHF
J gene: TRBJ1-1; clone size: many; D gene: TRBD1; V gene: TRBV20-1; CDR3 DNA: TGCAGTGCCCATCAGCACGACAGGGCGACTGAAGCTTTCTTT; CDR3 protein: CSAHQHDRATEAFF
J gene: TRBJ1-1; clone size: medium-sized; D gene: TRBD1; V gene: TRBV27; CDR3 DNA: TGTGCCAGCAGCCAGACAGGGGGAAACACTGAAGCTTTCTTT; CDR3 protein: CASSQTGGNTEAFF
J gene: TRBJ2-1; clone size: many; D gene: TRBD1; V gene: TRBV9; CDR3 DNA: TGTGCCAGCAGCTCCAGACAGGGGGATAACTACAATGAGCAGTTCTTC; CDR3 protein: CASSSRQGDNYNEQFF
J gene: TRBJ2-1; clone size: many; D gene: NA; V gene: TRBV29-1; CDR3 DNA: TGCAGCGTTGAAGAGGTGGAGGCTGTCAGCGAGCAGTTCTTC; CDR3 protein: CSVEEVEAVSEQFF
J gene: TRBJ2-3; clone size: many; D gene: NA; V gene: TRBV5-1; CDR3 DNA: TGCGCCAGCAGCTTGACGGGACCTCCAACAGATACGCAGTATTTT; CDR3 protein: CASSLTGPPTDTQYF
J gene: TRBJ1-1; clone size: many; D gene: TRBD1; V gene: TRBV20-1; CDR3 DNA: TGCAGTGTAAGAGGACAGGGGAAGGGCCTAAACACTGAAGCTTTCTTT; CDR3 protein: CSVRGQGKGLNTEAFF
J gene: TRBJ1-2; clone size: medium-sized; D gene: NA; V gene: TRBV19; CDR3 DNA: TGTGCCAGTAGGTCGGAAACAAACTATGGCTACACCTTC; CDR3 protein: CASRSETNYGYTF
J gene: TRBJ1-1; clone size: medium-sized; D gene: NA; V gene: TRBV27; CDR3 DNA: TGTGCCAGCAGGGTGGAGGCCTCGAACACTGAAGCTTTCTTT; CDR3 protein: CASRVEASNTEAFF
J gene: TRBJ1-4; clone size: medium-sized; D gene: NA; V gene: TRBV27; CDR3 DNA: TGTGCCAGCATTACAAGGGGCCGGGGTGGTGAAAAACTGTTTTTT; CDR3 protein: CASITRGRGGEKLFF
J gene: TRBJ1-3; clone size: NA; D gene: NA; V gene: TRBV9; CDR3 DNA: TGTGCCATCAGCGTAGGCGTCAGAAACACCATATATTTT; CDR3 protein: CAISVGVRNTIYF
J gene: TRBJ1-1; clone size: once; D gene: NA; V gene: TRBV5-6; CDR3 DNA: TGCGCCAGCAGCGCCGACAGTGCAACTGAAGCTTTCTTT; CDR3 protein: CASSADSATEAFF
J gene: TRBJ2-3; clone size: many; D gene: NA; V gene: TRBV9; CDR3 DNA: TGTGCCAGCAGCCCAGTGACCAATACGCAGTATTTT; CDR3 protein: CASSPVTNTQYF
J gene: TRBJ2-5; clone size: many; D gene: NA; V gene: TRBV20-1; CDR3 DNA: TGCAGTGCTAGAGTTTATGGAAGGGGGGAGACCCAGTACTTC; CDR3 protein: CSARVYGRGETQYF
J gene: TRBJ2-2; clone size: NA; D gene: TRBD2; V gene: TRBV11-1; CDR3 DNA: TGTGCCAGCAGCAGGACTAGCGGTATTCCTGGCAGGGAGCTGTTTTTT; CDR3 protein: CASSRTSGIPGRELFF